This TCR beta chain was recorded in a study of blood T cell repertoires in COVID-19. Overall study: Some COVID-19 samples were acute and others convalescent; all came from the United States, Italy and Spain. PBMCs, B-cell-depleted T cells, or T cells were the source of the cDNA or gDNA that made up the material.

In the source study's methods: It was from reference gene primer amplification that nucleated cell counts were estimated. The protocol was immunoSEQ multiplex PCR, while the TCRdb copy is restricted to in-frame clones and leaves out a portion. V and J calls and clone size are as listed in that table; D and trimming were resolved from the DNA. The table includes about 60,000 clones, more than 65% detected once. The CDR3 is 15 residues long. The ends lost 4 bases at V and 4 bases at J; junction bases unmatched: 5. Germline V gene sequence: CDR1 KGHSH, CDR2 LQKENI. Sample: peripheral blood. The TCR was taken from a human donor in a cohort sampled during active COVID-19. The chain joins TRBV18 to TRBJ2-1; 9 bases agree with TRBD2. The DNA for the CDR3 is TGTGCCAGCTCACTCGCTAGCGGGATATACAATGAGCAGTTCTTC. The encoded protein is CASSLASGIYNEQFF.